This T cell receptor (beta chain) was documented in a study of blood T cells in healthy people across ages. Overall study context: Through template switching, about one barcoded beta molecule was captured per two T cells, as measured in model experiments. Study conclusions and caveats: In long-lived donors, naive CD4+ cell counts and diversity exceeded those of aged donors. Investigators treated diversity estimates from one million T cells as underestimates.

It was with a sample-barcoded 5' primer and a J-beta primer mix that a second PCR of roughly 7 to 12 cycles was run. TCRdb recomputed calls from the 5' RACE reads with MiXCR, one row per CDR3 protein. Of 1.8 million or so distinct CDR3 sequences listed, approximately 39% are singletons. This clonotype appeared a single time. Its antigen is undetermined. The CDR3 contains 17 residues. V dropped 1 base and J dropped 6; count of bases not matched to a gene: 9. The V gene's germline CDR1 is LGHNA and CDR2 YNFKEQ. The chain employs TRBV4-2 and TRBJ2-3; 11 bases are a match to TRBD2. This sequence originates from a human donor in good health. The sample comprised blood. Here the CDR3 reads CASSQARLAGPGDTQYF. As DNA, the CDR3 is TGTGCCAGCAGCCAAGCGAGACTAGCGGGGCCGGGGGATACGCAGTATTTT.